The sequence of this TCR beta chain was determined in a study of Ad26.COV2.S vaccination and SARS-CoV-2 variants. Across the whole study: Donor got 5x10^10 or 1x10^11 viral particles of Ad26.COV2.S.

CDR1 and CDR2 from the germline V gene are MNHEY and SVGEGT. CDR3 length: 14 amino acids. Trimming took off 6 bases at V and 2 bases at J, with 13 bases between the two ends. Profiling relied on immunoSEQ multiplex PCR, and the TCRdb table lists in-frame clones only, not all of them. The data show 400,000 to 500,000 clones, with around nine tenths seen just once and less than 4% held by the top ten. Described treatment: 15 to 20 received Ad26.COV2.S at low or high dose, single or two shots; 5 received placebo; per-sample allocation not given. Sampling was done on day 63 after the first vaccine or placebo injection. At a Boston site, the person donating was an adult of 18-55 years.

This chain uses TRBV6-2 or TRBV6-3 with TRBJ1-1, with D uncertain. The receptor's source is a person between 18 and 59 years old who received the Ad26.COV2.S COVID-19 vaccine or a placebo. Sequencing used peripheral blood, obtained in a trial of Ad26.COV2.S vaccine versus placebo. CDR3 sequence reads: CASSVTRINTEAFF. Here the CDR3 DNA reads TGTGCCAGCAGCGTGACCCGAATTAACACTGAAGCTTTCTTT.